The sequence of this TCR beta chain was determined in a study of shared clonotypes between healthy human individuals (dated by TCRdb to 2018 to 2020). Study-level background: A couple of women and three men aged 18 to 49 years were included in the cohort. The study deeply sequenced blood TCR repertoires of about 5 healthy adults to estimate repertoire size and the extent of clonotype sharing between individuals. Per donor, leukapheresis produced somewhere between about 0.94 and 9.5 billion PBMCs. Per donor, three plates each were used for CD4 naive and CD4 memory, two for CD8 naive, and one for CD8 memory. To increase sequencing depth and limit assay-specific biases, different laboratories used diverse techniques to prepare libraries and sequence TCR repertoires. The full study reports these points: Naive subsets generally had larger estimated clonotype richness than memory subsets. Because the study included only a small number of donors, the genetic and exposure-history diversity represented was limited. When a handful of donors were compared, the shared fraction of clonotypes was 5% to 6.5% for naive CD4, 3% to 4% for naive CD8, more than 2% for memory CD4, and 0.4% for memory CD8. Based on pairwise subsampling, the degree of clonotype sharing among donors was expected to be affected by sequencing depth. Higher generation probabilities were observed for clonotypes shared by all four sorted-subset donors than for non-shared clonotypes. Sampling was restricted to blood, and TCR repertoires in tissues likely differ from the TCR repertoires found in blood. Even with the large sequencing depth, rarefaction of the sorted-subset datasets indicated that sequencing was incomplete.

Here V drops 7 bases and J drops 7 bases, and the junction holds 10 bases not matched to any gene. The CDR3 goes from the cysteine to the phenylalanine over 12 residues. The sequence is cut down to CDR3 DNA, 36 bases in frame from base 1. The germline V gene encodes CDR1 GTSNPN and CDR2 SVGIG (reference sequence). Healthy HIV-negative adults with no recently reported acute infections or vaccinations were included as donors. Every donor was a Caucasian adult living in Nashville, Tennessee, USA. CD4+ T cells were enriched through magnetic negative selection, after which naive cells were positively selected on CD45RA and the remaining negative fraction served as the memory subset. After blood collection by leukapheresis, PBMCs were isolated using Ficoll-Histopaque density gradient centrifugation and then cryopreserved in the vapor phase of liquid nitrogen. Purity and quantity of every magnetically sorted T cell population were checked by analytical flow cytometry. Genomic DNA was isolated from each sorted fraction and quantified by UV absorbance on a Nanodrop 2000c.

Turning to this clone: The clone's antigen remains unknown. There are no base qualities to consult, and no much larger clone falls within one base.

Using the deep immunoSEQ assay, TCR CDR3 regions were amplified from genomic DNA by multiplex PCR. For each cell subset, the extracted genomic DNA was distributed evenly across all wells of several immunoSEQ 96-well plates, and each plate served as one replicate. For sorted subsets, each replicate PCR was loaded with around 220 ng genomic DNA, equivalent to roughly 30,000 T cell genomes. Purified libraries were measured with a Qubit 3.0 fluorometer, size-checked on a Bioanalyzer 2100, and measured again with the KAPA Library Quantification kit. Each immunoSEQ 96-well plate was sequenced on its own single-read 150-cycle Illumina NextSeq 550 flow cell. Turning to the authors' computational methods: The immunoSEQ output contained only junctional sequences without quality scores, so filtering could not match that applied to full-length reads. To assign V/J genes and CDR3, sequences were annotated using PyIR, a Python wrapper for IgBLAST v1.9, with IMGT germline references. Reads with weak V/J assignments (E-value above 1e-6), missing CDR3, stop codons, out-of-frame junctions, or ambiguous translated residues were removed. A V3J clonotype was defined by an identical inferred V gene, J gene, and CDR3 amino acid sequence. Percentage overlap between repertoires was computed as shared unique clonotypes divided by the size of the smaller repertoire. Three approaches were used to assess repertoire richness: RTK rarefaction, the Chao1 estimator, and Recon v2.1 estimates of unobserved clonotypes. Generation probabilities were computed with OLGA for all TCRbeta clonotypes obtained by the gDNA method from four donors. The clones in this table, taken by TCRdb from immuneACCESS, are in-frame only. Not every clone is retained; where verified, under half of the shortfall comes from an unresolved V gene, and the cause of the rest is unknown. The V and J calls and clone size were taken over from that table, and D and trimming were inferred from the DNA. A total of about 2.4 million clones appear in this sample, roughly nine tenths of them only once. The biggest ten clones account for over 0.12% of the sample.

The sequenced sample consisted of naive CD4+ T cells sorted from blood. This specimen's cell subset or site label, per the study, means: CD45RA+ positively selected. The TCR sequence derives from a young man in good health. The chain is encoded by TRBV30 joined to TRBJ2-7; TRBD1 aligns with 7 central bases. CDR3 protein: CAFTGVSREQYF. The nucleotides read TGTGCCTTCACAGGGGTCTCGCGGGAGCAGTACTTC.